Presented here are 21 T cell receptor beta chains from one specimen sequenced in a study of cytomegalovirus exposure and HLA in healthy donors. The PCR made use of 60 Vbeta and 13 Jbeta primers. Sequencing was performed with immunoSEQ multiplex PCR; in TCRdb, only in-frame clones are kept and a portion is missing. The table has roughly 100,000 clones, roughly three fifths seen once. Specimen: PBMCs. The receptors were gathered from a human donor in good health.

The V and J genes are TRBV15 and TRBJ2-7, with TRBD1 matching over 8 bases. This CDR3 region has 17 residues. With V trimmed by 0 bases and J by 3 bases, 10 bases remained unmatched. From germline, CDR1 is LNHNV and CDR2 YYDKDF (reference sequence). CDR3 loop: CATSRDVTGTGHYEQYF. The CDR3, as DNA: TGTGCCACCAGCAGAGATGTAACCGGGACAGGACACTACGAGCAGTACTTC.

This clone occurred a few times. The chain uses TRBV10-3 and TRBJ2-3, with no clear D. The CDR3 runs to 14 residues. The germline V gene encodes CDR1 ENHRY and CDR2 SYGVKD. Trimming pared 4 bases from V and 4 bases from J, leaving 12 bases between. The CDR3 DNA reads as TGTGCCATCAGTGTTAGCATGGTTCCAGATACGCAGTATTTT. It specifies CAISVSMVPDTQYF.

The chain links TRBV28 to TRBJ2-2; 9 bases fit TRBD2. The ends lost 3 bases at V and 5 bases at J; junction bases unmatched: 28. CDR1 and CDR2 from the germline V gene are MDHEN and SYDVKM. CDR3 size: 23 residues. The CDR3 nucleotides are TGTGCCAGCAGTTTGAAAGCGGGGGGCAGTCCCGGCAAGTCAGGGCTGACAACCGGGGAGCTGTTTTTT. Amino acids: CASSLKAGGSPGKSGLTTGELFF.

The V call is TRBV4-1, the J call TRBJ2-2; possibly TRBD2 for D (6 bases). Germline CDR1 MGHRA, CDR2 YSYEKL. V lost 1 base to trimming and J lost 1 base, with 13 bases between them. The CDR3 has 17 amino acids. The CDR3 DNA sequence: TGCGCCAGCAGCCAAGTAGGAGGGGTGGGGAACACCGGGGAGCTGTTTTTT. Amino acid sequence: CASSQVGGVGNTGELFF.

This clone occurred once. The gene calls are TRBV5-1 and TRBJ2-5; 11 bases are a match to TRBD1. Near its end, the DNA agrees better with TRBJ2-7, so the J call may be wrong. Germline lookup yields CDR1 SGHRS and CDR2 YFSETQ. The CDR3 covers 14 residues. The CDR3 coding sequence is TGCGCCAGCAGCTTTGGGACAGGGGGCTACGAGCAGTACTTC. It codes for CASSFGTGGYEQYF.

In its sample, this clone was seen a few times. The CDR3 loop reads CASSSWTGGGNTIYF. The CDR3 coding sequence is TGTGCCAGCAGTTCTTGGACAGGGGGTGGAAACACCATATATTTT. The chain carries TRBV6-1 and TRBJ1-3; 10 bases line up with TRBD1. J was trimmed by 3 bases and V by 5 bases; bases with no gene match: 4. Per the germline V gene, CDR1 is MNHNS and CDR2 is SASEGT. This CDR3 has 15 residues.

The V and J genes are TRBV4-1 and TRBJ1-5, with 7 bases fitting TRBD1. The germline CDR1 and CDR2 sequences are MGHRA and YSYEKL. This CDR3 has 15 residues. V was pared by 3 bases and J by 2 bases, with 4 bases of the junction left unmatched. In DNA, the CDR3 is TGCGCCAGCAGCCAGTTTGGGACAGGCAATCAGCCCCAGCATTTT. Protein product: CASSQFGTGNQPQHF.

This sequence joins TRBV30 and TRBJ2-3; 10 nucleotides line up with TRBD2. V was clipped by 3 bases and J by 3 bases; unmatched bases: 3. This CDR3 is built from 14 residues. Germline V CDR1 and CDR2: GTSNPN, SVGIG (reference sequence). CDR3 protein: CAWRSSGRTDTQYF. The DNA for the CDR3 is TGTGCCTGGAGGTCTAGCGGGAGAACAGATACGCAGTATTTT.

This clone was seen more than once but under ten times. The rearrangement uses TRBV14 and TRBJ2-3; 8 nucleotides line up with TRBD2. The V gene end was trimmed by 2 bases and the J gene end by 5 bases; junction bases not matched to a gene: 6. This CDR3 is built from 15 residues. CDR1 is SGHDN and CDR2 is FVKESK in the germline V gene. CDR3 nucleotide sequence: TGTGCCAGCAGCCAAACGGGAGGGCCTCTAGATACGCAGTATTTT. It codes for CASSQTGGPLDTQYF. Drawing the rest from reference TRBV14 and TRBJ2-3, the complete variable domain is EAGVTQFPSHSVIEKGQTVTLRCDPISGHDNLYWYRRVMGKEIKFLLHFVKESKQDESGMPNNRFLAERTGGTYSTLKVQPAELEDSGVYFCASSQTGGPLDTQYFGPGTRLTVL.

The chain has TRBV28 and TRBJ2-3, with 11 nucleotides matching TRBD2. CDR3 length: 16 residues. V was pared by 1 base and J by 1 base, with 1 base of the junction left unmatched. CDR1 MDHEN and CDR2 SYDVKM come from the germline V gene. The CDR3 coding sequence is TGTGCCAGCAGTTTATCACTAGCGGGAGGCACAGATACGCAGTATTTT. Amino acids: CASSLSLAGGTDTQYF.

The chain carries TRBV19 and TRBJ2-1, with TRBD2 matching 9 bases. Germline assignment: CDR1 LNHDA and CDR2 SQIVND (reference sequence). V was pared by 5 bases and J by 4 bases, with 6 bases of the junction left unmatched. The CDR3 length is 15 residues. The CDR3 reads CASSWASGEYNEQFF. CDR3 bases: TGTGCCAGTAGTTGGGCTAGCGGGGAGTACAATGAGCAGTTCTTC.

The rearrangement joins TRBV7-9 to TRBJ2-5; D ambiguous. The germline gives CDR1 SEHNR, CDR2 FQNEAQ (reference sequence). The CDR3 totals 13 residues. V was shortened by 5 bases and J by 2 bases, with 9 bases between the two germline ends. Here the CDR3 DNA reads TGTGCCAGCAGCCCCAATCAGCAAGAGACCCAGTACTTC. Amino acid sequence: CASSPNQQETQYF.

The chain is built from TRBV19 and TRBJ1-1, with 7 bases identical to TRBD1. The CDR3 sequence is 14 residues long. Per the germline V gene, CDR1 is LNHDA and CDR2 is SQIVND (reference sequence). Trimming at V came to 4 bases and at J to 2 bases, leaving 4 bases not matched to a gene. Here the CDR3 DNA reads TGTGCCAGTAGTAGAAACAGGGGTAACACTGAAGCTTTCTTT. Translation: CASSRNRGNTEAFF.

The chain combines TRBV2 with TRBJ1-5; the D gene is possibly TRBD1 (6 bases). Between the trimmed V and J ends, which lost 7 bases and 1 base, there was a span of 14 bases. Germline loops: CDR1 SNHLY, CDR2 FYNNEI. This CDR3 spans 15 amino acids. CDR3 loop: CASTYRVQSNQPQHF. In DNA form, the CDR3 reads TGTGCCAGCACATACAGGGTACAGAGCAATCAGCCCCAGCATTTT. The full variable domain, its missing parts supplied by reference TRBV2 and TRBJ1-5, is EPEVTQTPSHQVTQMGQEVILRCVPISNHLYFYWYRQILGQKVEFLVSFYNNEISEKSEIFDDQFSVERPDGSNFTLKIRSTKLEDSAMYFCASTYRVQSNQPQHFGDGTRLSIL.

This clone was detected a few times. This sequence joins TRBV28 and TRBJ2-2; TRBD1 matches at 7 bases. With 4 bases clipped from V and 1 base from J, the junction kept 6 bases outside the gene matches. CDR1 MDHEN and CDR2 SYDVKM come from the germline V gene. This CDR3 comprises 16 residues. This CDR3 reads CASSSYRGLNTGELFF. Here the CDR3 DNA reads TGTGCCAGCAGTTCCTACAGGGGATTGAACACCGGGGAGCTGTTTTTT.

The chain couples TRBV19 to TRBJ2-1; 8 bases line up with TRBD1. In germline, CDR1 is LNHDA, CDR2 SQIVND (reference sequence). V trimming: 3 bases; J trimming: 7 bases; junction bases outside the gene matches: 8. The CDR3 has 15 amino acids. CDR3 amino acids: CASSILGQAGNEQFF. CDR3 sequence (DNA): TGTGCCAGTAGTATTTTGGGACAGGCAGGGAATGAGCAGTTCTTC.

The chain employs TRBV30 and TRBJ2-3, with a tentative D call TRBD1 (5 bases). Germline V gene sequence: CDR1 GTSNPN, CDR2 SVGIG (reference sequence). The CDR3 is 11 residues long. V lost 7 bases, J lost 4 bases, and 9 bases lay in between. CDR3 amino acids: CALQGADTQYF. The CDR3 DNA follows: TGTGCCTTGCAGGGCGCAGATACGCAGTATTTT.

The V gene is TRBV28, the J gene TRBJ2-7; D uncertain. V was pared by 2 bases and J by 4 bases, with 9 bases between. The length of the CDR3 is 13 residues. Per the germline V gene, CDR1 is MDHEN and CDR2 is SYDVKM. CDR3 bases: TGTGCCAGCAGTTTAGGCAACCCGTACGAGCAGTACTTC. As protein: CASSLGNPYEQYF.

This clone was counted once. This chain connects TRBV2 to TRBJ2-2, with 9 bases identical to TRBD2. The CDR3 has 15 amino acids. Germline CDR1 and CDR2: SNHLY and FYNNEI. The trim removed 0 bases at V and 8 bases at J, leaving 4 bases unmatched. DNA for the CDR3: TGTGCCAGCAGTGAAGCAGGGCTAGCGGGAGGGGAGCTGTTTTTT. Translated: CASSEAGLAGGELFF.

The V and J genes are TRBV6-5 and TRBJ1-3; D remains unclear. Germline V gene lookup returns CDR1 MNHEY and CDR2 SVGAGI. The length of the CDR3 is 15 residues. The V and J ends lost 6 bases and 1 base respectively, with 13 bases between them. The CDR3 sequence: CASRSFEVSGNTIYF. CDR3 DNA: TGTGCCAGCAGATCCTTCGAGGTTTCTGGAAACACCATATATTTT.

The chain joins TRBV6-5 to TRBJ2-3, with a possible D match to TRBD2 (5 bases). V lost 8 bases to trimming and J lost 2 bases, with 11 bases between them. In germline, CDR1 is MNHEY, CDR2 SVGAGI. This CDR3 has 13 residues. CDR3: CASCDGVTDTQYF. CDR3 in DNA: TGTGCCAGCTGTGACGGGGTCACAGATACGCAGTATTTT.